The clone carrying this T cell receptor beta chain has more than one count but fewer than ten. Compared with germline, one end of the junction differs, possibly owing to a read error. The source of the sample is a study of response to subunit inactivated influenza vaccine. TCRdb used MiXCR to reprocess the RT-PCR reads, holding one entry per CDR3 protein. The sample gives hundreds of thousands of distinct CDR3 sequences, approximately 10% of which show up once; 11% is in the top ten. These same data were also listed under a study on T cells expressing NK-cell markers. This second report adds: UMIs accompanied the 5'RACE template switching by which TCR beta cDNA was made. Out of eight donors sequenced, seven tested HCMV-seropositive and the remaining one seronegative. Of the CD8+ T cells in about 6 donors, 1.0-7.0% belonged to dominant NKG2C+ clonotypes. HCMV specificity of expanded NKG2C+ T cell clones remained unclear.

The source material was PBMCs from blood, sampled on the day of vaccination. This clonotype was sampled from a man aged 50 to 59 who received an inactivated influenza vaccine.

CDR3 coding DNA: TGCGCCAGCAGTCAAGCTGACAGGGACACCGGGGAGCTGTTTTTT. Amino acids: CASSQADRDTGELFF. The rearrangement joins TRBV4-1 to TRBJ2-2; 7 bases map to TRBD1. The CDR3 runs to 15 residues. In germline, CDR1 is MGHRA, CDR2 YSYEKL.